One sample yielded the 4 T cell receptor beta chains listed below, sequenced in a study of Ad26.COV2.S vaccination and SARS-CoV-2 variants. Treatment of the sample: around 19 received Ad26.COV2.S at low or high dose, single or two shots; a few received placebo; per-sample allocation not given. The investigators took samples on day 63 after the first vaccine or placebo injection. Produced via immunoSEQ multiplex PCR; TCRdb's table is partial and in-frame only. The sample includes 300,000 to 500,000 clones, roughly nine tenths of them seen just once. Sequenced material: peripheral blood, taken in a trial of Ad26.COV2.S vaccine versus placebo. Source of these receptors: a person aged 18-65 years who received the Ad26.COV2.S COVID-19 vaccine or a placebo.

The rearrangement uses TRBV6-2 or TRBV6-3 and TRBJ2-5; no clear D gene. The CDR3 covers 12 residues. Germline V gene data show CDR1 as MNHEY and CDR2 as SVGEGT. V lost 5 bases to trimming and J lost 9 bases, with 13 bases between them. CDR3 protein: CASSQPAWAQYF. CDR3 sequence (DNA): TGTGCCAGCAGTCAACCCGCTTGGGCCCAGTACTTC.

This chain links TRBV5-4 with TRBJ2-7; no clear D gene. From germline, CDR1 is SGHNT and CDR2 YYREEE (reference sequence). This CDR3 spans 14 amino acids. The V end lost 0 bases, the J end lost 2 bases, and 9 bases lay between the germline ends. The CDR3 DNA follows: TGTGCCAGCAGCTTGGATGCAGCCGCCTACGAGCAGTACTTC. Its protein is CASSLDAAAYEQYF.

The J gene is TRBJ2-4, the V gene TRBV30; TRBD1 might be the D (5 bases). V dropped 2 bases and J dropped 1 base, with 18 bases sitting between them. CDR3 length equals 17 residues. Germline CDR1 and CDR2: GTSNPN and SVGIG (reference sequence). In DNA form, the CDR3 reads TGTGCCTGGAGTTCCTCAGGGTTTGGTGAGGCCAAAAACATTCAGTACTTC. Translated, it gives CAWSSSGFGEAKNIQYF. The complete variable domain, with remaining parts taken from reference TRBV30 and TRBJ2-4, reads SQTIHQWPATLVQPVGSPLSLECTVEGTSNPNLYWYRQAAGRGLQLLFYSVGIGQISSEVPQNLSASRPQDRQFILSSKKLLLSDSGFYLCAWSSSGFGEAKNIQYFGAGTRLSVL.

The CDR3 DNA reads TGTGCCAGCAGTTCCAGCGGCGATTCCTACAATGAGCAGTTCTTC. Translating gives CASSSSGDSYNEQFF. The V call is TRBV21-1, the J call TRBJ2-1; TRBD2, as called in the table, went unchecked against the DNA. TRBV21-1 is described as a pseudogene. This CDR3 is built from 15 residues.